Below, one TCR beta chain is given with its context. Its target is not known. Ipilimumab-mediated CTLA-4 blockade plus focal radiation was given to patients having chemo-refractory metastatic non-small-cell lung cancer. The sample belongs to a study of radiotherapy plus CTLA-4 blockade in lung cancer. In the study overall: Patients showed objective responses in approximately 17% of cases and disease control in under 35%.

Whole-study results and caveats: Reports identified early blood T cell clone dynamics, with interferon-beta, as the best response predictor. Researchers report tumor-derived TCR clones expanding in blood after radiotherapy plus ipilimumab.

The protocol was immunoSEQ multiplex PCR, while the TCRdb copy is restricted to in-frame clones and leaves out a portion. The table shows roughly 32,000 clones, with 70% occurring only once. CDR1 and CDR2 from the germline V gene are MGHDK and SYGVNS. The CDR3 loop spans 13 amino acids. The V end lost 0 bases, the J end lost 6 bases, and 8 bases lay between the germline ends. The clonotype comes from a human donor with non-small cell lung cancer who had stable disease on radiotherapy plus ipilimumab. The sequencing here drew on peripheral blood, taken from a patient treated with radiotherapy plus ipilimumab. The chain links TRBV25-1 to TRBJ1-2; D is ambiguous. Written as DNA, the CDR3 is TGTGCCAGCAGTGAATATACCCAGGATGGCTACACCTTC. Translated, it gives CASSEYTQDGYTF.